Below, one T cell receptor beta chain is given with its context. This clonotype was observed at least ten times. It lacks a known antigen. No clone much larger than this one lies a single base away; base qualities are absent. The CDR3 covers 16 residues, taking in both the cysteine and the phenylalanine. Only the CDR3 region is kept as DNA, spanning 48 bases read in frame from base 1. Unmatched junction bases come to 13, with V trimmed by 5 bases and J by 4 bases. CDR1 is given as SGHAT and CDR2 as FQNNGV, both from the germline V gene. This entry comes from a study of T cell repertoires in cytomegalovirus infection (dated by TCRdb to between 2019 and 2020). In terms of the full investigation: The HLA type of each donor mattered for the analysis, because public TCR beta signatures pointed to carriage of CMV infection along with the matching HLA type. Results the study describes overall, beyond this receptor: In both this cohort and an independent cohort of 352 donors, the cumulative frequency of public TCR beta family members distinguished carriers of CMV infection plus the relevant HLA type. The ex vivo response was dominated by HLA-C-restricted CMV-specific TCR beta clonotypes, and the single most frequent clonotype in two of eight donors was supplied by these HLA-C-restricted clonotypes.

The instrument was an Illumina HiSeq 1500. Using fastp at Q25 and MiXCR, TCRdb reprocessed the public reads and kept productive beta chains. Entries are consolidated by CDR3 protein sequence, retaining the most common genes and DNA. Across this sample there are 480,000 or so distinct CDR3 sequences, with approximately 10% seen only once. Clones ranked in the top ten supply roughly 10% of the sample. Sequencing was carried out using PBMCs. The clonotype originates from a human donor in good health (CMV status not recorded). Some clones in this sample may be carry-over from other donors' samples. The receptor chain draws on TRBV11-2 and TRBJ2-5, with 7 middle bases fitting TRBD2. CDR3 region: CASSPPGRENRETQYF. The DNA reads TGTGCCAGCAGCCCCCCTGGGCGGGAGAATAGAGAGACCCAGTACTTC.